What follows describes a single T cell receptor (beta chain). Its antigen is not known. The data belong to a study of T cell responses to AZD1222 COVID-19 vaccine. Findings of the study overall: Vaccine-associated CD4 TCRs spanned spike, dominant at 160-218 and 743-854. Donors were largely white British and mainly female; clonal diversity was possibly underestimated. Nearly half of spike-specific TCRs reportedly target variant regions that are unmutated in the B.1.351 and B.1.1.7 variants.

The assay was immunoSEQ multiplex PCR, and TCRdb's table has in-frame clones only and misses some. The sample gives 110,000 to 150,000 clones, about nine tenths of which show up once; about 3% is in the top ten. The CDR3 runs to 13 residues. Germline CDR1 reads SQVTM; CDR2 reads ANQGSEA. Trimming cost V 0 bases and J 8 bases, with 13 bases left between them. The chain combines TRBV29-1 with TRBJ1-1, with D possibly matching TRBD1 (5 bases). The sequence was obtained from an adult in good health. The source material was peripheral blood, sampled on day 0 of AZD1222 vaccination. The CDR3 loop reads CSVEEGDGLEAFF. Written as DNA, the CDR3 is TGCAGCGTTGAAGAAGGGGACGGCCTAGAAGCTTTCTTT.